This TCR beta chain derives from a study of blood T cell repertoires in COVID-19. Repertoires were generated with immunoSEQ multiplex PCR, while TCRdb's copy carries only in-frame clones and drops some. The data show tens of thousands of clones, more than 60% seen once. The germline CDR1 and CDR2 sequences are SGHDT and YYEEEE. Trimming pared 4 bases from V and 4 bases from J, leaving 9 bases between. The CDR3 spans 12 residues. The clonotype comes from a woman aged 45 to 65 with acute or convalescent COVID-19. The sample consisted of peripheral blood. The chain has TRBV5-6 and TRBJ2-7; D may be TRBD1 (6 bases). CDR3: CASSRTVYEQYF. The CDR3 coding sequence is TGTGCCAGCAGCCGGACAGTTTACGAGCAGTACTTC.